Here is one T cell receptor (beta chain) with its context. The germline V gene encodes CDR1 SGHTA and CDR2 FQGNSA. The CDR3 has 13 residues. The germline V and J ends were trimmed by 0 bases and 5 bases, with 4 bases remaining between them. These data are taken from a study of blood T cell repertoires in COVID-19. Using immunoSEQ multiplex PCR, the repertoire was profiled, and TCRdb retains in-frame clones only, with some absent. Of 90,000 to 120,000 clones listed, roughly 80% were seen once; the top ten hold more than 20%. This TCR was sampled from a man aged 70-80 years with active or convalescent COVID-19. Specimen: peripheral blood. The chain has TRBV7-2 and TRBJ1-4; no definite D call. DNA of the CDR3: TGTGCCAGCAGCTTAGCCAGGAATGAAAAACTGTTTTTT. It codes for CASSLARNEKLFF.